Included here is one TCR beta chain sequence, with context. No antigen is known for it. This entry comes from a study of T cell responses to AZD1222 COVID-19 vaccine. Findings of the study overall: Repertoire sampling happened only post peak T cell response. The reported proportion of spike-specific TCRs targeting unmutated variant regions was nearly half. Seropositive status at baseline applied to only six AZD1222 recipients. Possibly, clonal diversity was underestimated; donors were largely white British and included more females.

Here immunoSEQ multiplex PCR was the method, and the copy in TCRdb shows in-frame clones only, minus some. The sample shows 100,000 to 120,000 clones, 85% to 95% of them seen only once. The CDR3 is made up of 13 amino acids. V was shortened by 0 bases and J by 8 bases, with 10 bases between the two germline ends. This chain uses TRBV12-3 or TRBV12-4 with TRBJ1-1; TRBD1 might be the D (5 bases). This clonotype originated in an adult in good health. This material consisted of peripheral blood, taken on day 0 of AZD1222 vaccination. The CDR3 DNA follows: TGTGCCAGCAGTTTAGCCCCCTACAGGGAAGCTTTCTTT. Encoded protein: CASSLAPYREAFF.